The sequence of this T cell receptor beta chain was determined in a study of T cell repertoires in cytomegalovirus infection. Study details: Through public TCR beta signatures, both CMV infection and matching HLA type were indicated.

From germline, CDR1 is SQVTM and CDR2 ANQGSEA. The CDR3 is 14 residues long. The germline V and J ends were trimmed by 1 base and 5 bases, with 12 bases remaining between them. TCRdb re-analysed the reads in MiXCR, keeping a single row per CDR3 protein. The sample has roughly 630,000 distinct CDR3 sequences; 20% to 25% are singletons. Study outcomes and limitations: Totalled public TCR beta family frequency picked out people who carried CMV plus the relevant HLA. Dominant in the ex vivo response were TCR beta clonotypes restricted by HLA-C and specific for CMV.

For this clonotype: Its antigen is currently unknown.

The clonotype comes from a human donor in good health (CMV status not recorded). Some clones in this sample may be carry-over from other donors' samples. The chain employs TRBV29-1 and TRBJ2-1, with D unresolved. The sample was CD8+ T cells from PBMCs. This chain's CDR3 is CSVEGDGEHNEQFF. The DNA of the CDR3 is TGCAGCGTTGAAGGAGATGGGGAACACAATGAGCAGTTCTTC.